This T cell receptor (beta chain) was sequenced in a study of identical twins. Study-wide findings and caveats: Beta out-of-frame sequences displayed a weaker excess of sharing between twins. In cord blood, abundant beta clonotypes had fewer insertions; memory showed no trend.

TCRdb analysed the 5' RACE reads with MiXCR anew, one entry per CDR3 protein. The repertoire holds fewer than 550,000 distinct CDR3 sequences, with roughly an eighth as singletons. A remark on this clonotype: Antigen unknown.

CDR3 size: 12 residues. Germline V gene data show CDR1 as SNHLY and CDR2 as FYNNEI. V shed 7 bases and J shed 7 bases, with 10 bases lying between them. These data were likewise used in another study, on yellow fever vaccine responses in identical twins.

This clonotype originated in a woman between 18 and 29 years old in good health. The gene calls are TRBV2 and TRBJ2-2; D call uncertain. The material sequenced was CD4+ T cells sorted from blood. The CDR3 sequence is CASNSRYGELFF. CDR3 bases: TGTGCCAGCAATAGTCGGTACGGGGAGCTGTTTTTT.